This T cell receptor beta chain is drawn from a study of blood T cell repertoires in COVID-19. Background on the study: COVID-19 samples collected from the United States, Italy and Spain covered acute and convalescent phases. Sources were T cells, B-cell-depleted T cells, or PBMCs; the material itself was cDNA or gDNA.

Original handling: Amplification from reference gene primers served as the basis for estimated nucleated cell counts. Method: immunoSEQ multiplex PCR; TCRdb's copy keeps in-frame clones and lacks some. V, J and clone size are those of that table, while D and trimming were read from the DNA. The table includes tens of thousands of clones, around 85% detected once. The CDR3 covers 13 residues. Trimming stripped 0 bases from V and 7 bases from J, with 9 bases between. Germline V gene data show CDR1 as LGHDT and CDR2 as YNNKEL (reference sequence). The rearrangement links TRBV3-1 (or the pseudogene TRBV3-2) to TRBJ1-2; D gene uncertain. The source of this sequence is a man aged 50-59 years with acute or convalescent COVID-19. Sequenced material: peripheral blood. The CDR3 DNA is TGTGCCAGCAGCCAAGATATACAGCTTGGCTACACCTTC. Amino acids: CASSQDIQLGYTF.